This T cell receptor beta chain appears in the sequencing data of a study of shared clonotypes between healthy human individuals. Every contributor of samples was a Caucasian grown-up residing in Nashville, Tennessee. The CDR3 contains 12 residues. Germline V CDR1 and CDR2: SGDLS, YYNGEE. Sequencing used immunoSEQ multiplex PCR; TCRdb keeps in-frame clones, though not all of them. The sample carries around 450,000 clones, 70% to 80% recorded once. Notes on this clone: Its antigen is undetermined. One end of the junction is discordant with germline, which a read error may explain.

Study results and limitations: An expected dependence of interdonor clonotype sharing on sequencing depth was noted.

The rearrangement uses TRBV9 and TRBJ1-2, with TRBD1 as a possible D gene (5 bases). Input material: PBMCs. The sequence was collected from a woman between 40 and 55 years old in good health. Some clones in this sample may be carry-over from other donors' samples. CDR3 sequence (DNA): TGTGCCAGCAGCGAAGGGGACTATGCCTACACCTTC. This codes for CASSEGDYAYTF.